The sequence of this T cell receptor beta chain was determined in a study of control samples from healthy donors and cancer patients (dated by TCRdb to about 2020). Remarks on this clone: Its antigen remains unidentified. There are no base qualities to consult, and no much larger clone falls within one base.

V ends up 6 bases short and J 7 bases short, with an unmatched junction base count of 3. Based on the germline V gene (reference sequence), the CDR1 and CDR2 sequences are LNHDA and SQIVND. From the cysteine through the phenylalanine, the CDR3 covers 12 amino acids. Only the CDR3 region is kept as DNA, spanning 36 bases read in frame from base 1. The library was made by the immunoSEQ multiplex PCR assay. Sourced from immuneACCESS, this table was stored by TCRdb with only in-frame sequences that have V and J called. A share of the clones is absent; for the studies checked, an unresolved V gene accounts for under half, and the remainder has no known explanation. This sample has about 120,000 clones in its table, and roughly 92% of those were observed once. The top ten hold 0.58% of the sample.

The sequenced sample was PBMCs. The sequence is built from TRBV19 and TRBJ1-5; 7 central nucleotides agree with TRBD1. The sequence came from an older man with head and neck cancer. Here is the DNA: TGTGCCAGTAGGCGACAGGGCCAGCCCCAGCATTTT. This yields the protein CASRRQGQPQHF.